The entry that follows covers one T cell receptor (beta chain) sequence. Its antigen remains unknown. The data stem from a study of cytomegalovirus exposure and HLA in healthy donors. Study conclusions and caveats: High specificity and sensitivity for cytomegalovirus status were reported for the classifier. According to the study, about 180 TCR beta chains were cytomegalovirus-associated. Later analysis found that TCR beta chains associated with HLA were more clonally expanded than other, equally common chains. Highly shared variants forming one cluster were likely a sequencing artifact.

PCR amplification relied on 60 Vbeta primers (plus 13 Jbeta primers). Sequenced by immunoSEQ multiplex PCR; TCRdb stores in-frame clones only, minus some. In the table there are about 130,000 clones, over 60% of which are singletons. CDR1 and CDR2 (germline): SQVTM, ANQGSEA. This CDR3 spans 10 amino acids. Trimming removed 4 bases from V and 7 bases from J, with 7 bases in between. V and J are TRBV29-1 and TRBJ1-2, with a weak D call TRBD1 (6 bases). This receptor was identified in a man between 35 and 55 years old in good health and CMV-seronegative. The sequencing sample was made of PBMCs. The CDR3 sequence: CSVARGGYTF. CDR3 DNA: TGCAGCGTTGCCAGGGGTGGCTACACCTTC.